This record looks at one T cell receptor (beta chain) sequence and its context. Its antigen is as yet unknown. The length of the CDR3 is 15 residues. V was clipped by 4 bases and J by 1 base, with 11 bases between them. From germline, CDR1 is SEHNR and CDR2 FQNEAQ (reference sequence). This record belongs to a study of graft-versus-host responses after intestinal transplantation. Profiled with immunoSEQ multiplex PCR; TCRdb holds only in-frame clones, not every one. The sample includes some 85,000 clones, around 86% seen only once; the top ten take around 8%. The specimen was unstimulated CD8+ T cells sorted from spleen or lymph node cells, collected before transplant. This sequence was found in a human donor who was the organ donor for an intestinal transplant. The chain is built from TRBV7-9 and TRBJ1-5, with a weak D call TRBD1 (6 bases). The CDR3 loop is CASSSGRGSNQPQHF. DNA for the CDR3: TGTGCCAGCAGCTCCGGCAGGGGCAGCAATCAGCCCCAGCATTTT.